This passage covers 3 T cell receptor beta chains from one sample sequenced in a study of CD8 T cells in ankylosing spondylitis. TCRdb re-called the 5' RACE reads with MiXCR, one entry per CDR3 protein. The data show around 340,000 distinct CDR3 sequences, 20% to 25% seen once. The sequencing input was blood, either unsorted or a sorted T cell fraction (not recorded which). These receptors came from a male donor with ankylosing spondylitis or in good health (not recorded which).

This chain uses TRBV29-1 with TRBJ2-4, with D perhaps TRBD2 (6 bases). Germline assignment: CDR1 SQVTM and CDR2 ANQGSEA. The CDR3 covers 15 residues. Between the trimmed V and J ends, which lost 0 bases and 5 bases, there was a span of 14 bases. CDR3 protein: CSVEDLEGTENIQYF. The CDR3 DNA reads TGCAGCGTTGAAGATTTGGAGGGAACGGAAAACATTCAGTACTTC.

A few counts support this clonotype. The chain is built from TRBV7-7 and TRBJ2-3, with 12 nucleotides matching TRBD1. Germline trimming cut 4 bases from V and 4 bases from J; bases unmatched to any gene: 3. Germline V gene lookup returns CDR1 SSHAT and CDR2 FNYEAQ (reference sequence). The CDR3 is 15 residues long. The CDR3 region has the DNA TGTGCCAGCAGCTGGGGACAGGGGGCGGCAGATACGCAGTATTTT. Amino acids: CASSWGQGAADTQYF.

The V call is TRBV7-9, the J call TRBJ2-7, with D maybe TRBD1 (5 bases). Germline CDR1 SEHNR, CDR2 FQNEAQ (reference sequence). The V gene lost 5 bases and the J gene lost 0 bases, with 14 bases spanning the gap. The CDR3 has 15 amino acids. As DNA, the CDR3 is TGTGCCAGCAGCCACCCCCAGGGCCCCTCCTACGAGCAGTACTTC. Protein: CASSHPQGPSYEQYF.